The 19 T cell receptor beta chains listed next were all sequenced from one sample in a study of OX40 agonist ivuxolimab in advanced cancers. The table came from immunoSEQ multiplex PCR; TCRdb's copy has only in-frame clones and leaves some out. The repertoire holds about 70,000 clones, with 90% to 95% as singletons. The sequencing here drew on CD4+ or CD8+ T cells sorted from blood, taken in a trial of the OX40 agonist ivuxolimab. The origin of the receptors is an adult with an advanced solid tumor such as melanoma, head and neck, liver or kidney cancer.

About this clone: At one boundary the junction diverges from the germline segment, which might be a read error. The chain couples TRBV7-7 to TRBJ2-5; 8 positions agree with TRBD2. The CDR3 spans 17 residues. Germline V gives CDR1 SSHAT, CDR2 FNYEAQ (reference sequence). As DNA, the CDR3 is TGTGCTAGCAGCTTAGTCGTCTACGGGGGGGCCGAAGAGACCCAGTACTTC. Translated, it gives CASSLVVYGGAEETQYF.

Here the CDR3 DNA reads TGTGCCCCAGTTAATAATCAGCCCCAGCATTTT. This encodes CAPVNNQPQHF. The gene calls are TRBV19 and TRBJ1-5; no clear D gene. The CDR3 covers 11 residues. Trimming pared 11 bases from V and 4 bases from J, leaving 9 bases between. Germline loops: CDR1 LNHDA, CDR2 SQIVND (reference sequence).

The chain employs TRBV7-6 and TRBJ2-7; D is unclear. Deletions cut 0 bases from V and 6 bases from J, with 9 bases between. The CDR3 is made up of 13 amino acids. CDR1 is SGHVS and CDR2 is FNYEAQ in the germline V gene. The CDR3 is CASSLANGAEQYF. CDR3 DNA: TGTGCCAGCAGCTTAGCGAACGGTGCCGAGCAGTACTTC.

J is TRBJ2-7 and V is TRBV10-3; TRBD2 might be the D (7 bases). Germline V CDR1 and CDR2: ENHRY, SYGVKD. The CDR3 is made up of 15 amino acids. V was clipped by 3 bases and J by 2 bases, with 14 bases between them. CDR3 in DNA: TGTGCCATCAGTGAAGCAGGGGCGGGAGCCTACGAGCAGTACTTC. Its translation: CAISEAGAGAYEQYF.

This clone was found once. V gene TRBV11-3 combines with J gene TRBJ1-1, with D possibly TRBD1 on 5 matching bases. CDR1 and CDR2 from the germline V gene are SGHNT and YENEEA. The CDR3 is made up of 13 amino acids. Deletions cut 5 bases from V and 4 bases from J, with 11 bases between. This chain's CDR3 is CASSPMGGTEAFF. CDR3 sequence (DNA): TGTGCCAGCAGCCCTATGGGGGGCACTGAAGCTTTCTTT.

This rearrangement joins TRBV5-1 to TRBJ2-3; D call uncertain. CDR3 size: 16 residues. V lost 4 bases, J lost 6 bases, and 21 bases lay in between. The germline CDR1 and CDR2 sequences are SGHRS and YFSETQ. In DNA form, the CDR3 reads TGCGCCAGCAGCCTTCCCGCGACGGGTCGGTCGGATACGCAGTATTTT. Translating it yields CASSLPATGRSDTQYF.

The rearrangement joins TRBV10-3 to TRBJ2-1; a weak D match, TRBD2 (5 bases). CDR1 and CDR2 (germline): ENHRY, SYGVKD. The CDR3 totals 14 residues. The V end lost 3 bases, the J end lost 7 bases, and 13 bases lay between the germline ends. This CDR3 is CAISDPGLANEQFF. CDR3 nucleotides: TGTGCCATCAGTGACCCAGGACTGGCGAATGAGCAGTTCTTC.

The chain links TRBV15 to TRBJ1-6; 7 bases agree with TRBD1. This CDR3 contains 19 residues. CDR1 LNHNV and CDR2 YYDKDF come from the germline V gene (reference sequence). V trimming: 1 base; J trimming: 3 bases; junction bases outside the gene matches: 12. CDR3 nucleotides: TGTGCCACCAGCAGAGTGCCCGGGACAGATAGATTCTATAATTCACCCCTCCACTTT. Protein product: CATSRVPGTDRFYNSPLHF.

The J gene is TRBJ1-5, the V gene TRBV7-8, with D possibly matching TRBD1 (5 bases). V gave up 5 bases and J gave up 6 bases, with 17 bases separating them. The CDR3 spans 15 residues. CDR1 and CDR2 (germline): SGHVS, FQNEAQ. The CDR3 nucleotides read TGTGCCAGCAGCCAAACTCGGGGGTTGGGTCAGCCCCAGCATTTT. This encodes CASSQTRGLGQPQHF.

The J gene is TRBJ2-1, the V gene TRBV18; 12 bases fit TRBD1. The CDR3 sequence is 16 residues long. From germline, CDR1 is KGHSH and CDR2 LQKENI. V shed 3 bases and J 8 bases; nucleotides not matched to a gene: 8. In DNA form, the CDR3 reads TGTGCCAGCTCACCCCCGGGACAGGGGGCTTTGGATGAGCAGTTCTTC. Encoded protein: CASSPPGQGALDEQFF.

The V gene is TRBV7-9, the J gene TRBJ2-7; no firm D call. There are 12 residues in the CDR3. With 2 bases removed from V and 5 bases from J, the gap between germline ends came to 7 bases. CDR1 is SEHNR and CDR2 is FQNEAQ in the germline V gene (reference sequence). The DNA for the CDR3 is TGTGCCAGCAGCTTATCCGCGGACGAGCAGTACTTC. Translated, it gives CASSLSADEQYF.

To note about this clone: This sample also contains other DNA sequences that code for the same CDR3. The V and J genes are TRBV19 and TRBJ1-1; no reliable D call. Germline CDR1 and CDR2: LNHDA and SQIVND (reference sequence). Trimming removed 3 bases from V and 6 bases from J, with 5 bases in between. This CDR3 is 11 amino acids long. CDR3 nucleotide sequence: TGTGCCAGTAGTATCGGGGCTGAAGCTTTCTTT. It translates to CASSIGAEAFF.

The rearrangement joins TRBV9 to TRBJ1-3; a weak D match, TRBD1 (5 bases). The CDR3 is 17 amino acids. V gave up 3 bases and J gave up 0 bases, with 16 bases separating them. Per the germline V gene, CDR1 is SGDLS and CDR2 is YYNGEE. The DNA of the CDR3 is TGTGCCAGCAGCGGACTACCGACAGCGAGCTCTGGAAACACCATATATTTT. This gives the protein CASSGLPTASSGNTIYF.

The rearrangement joins TRBV10-2 to TRBJ2-7; 8 bases match TRBD1. V trimming: 10 bases; J trimming: 5 bases; junction bases outside the gene matches: 7. The CDR3 length is 12 residues. Germline assignment: CDR1 WSHSY and CDR2 SAAADI. The CDR3 protein is CATGQGGNEQYF. The CDR3 nucleotides read TGCGCCACTGGACAGGGAGGAAACGAGCAGTACTTC.

The chain has TRBV10-3 and TRBJ2-7, with a tentative D call TRBD1 (7 bases). The V gene's germline CDR1 is ENHRY and CDR2 SYGVKD. V dropped 2 bases and J dropped 7 bases, with 21 bases sitting between them. There are 16 residues in the CDR3. The CDR3 region has the DNA TGTGCCATCAGTGAGCCGGAACAGGGGCCTGGGGGGGAGCAGTACTTC. Amino acid sequence: CAISEPEQGPGGEQYF.

The V gene is TRBV27, the J gene TRBJ1-6; 8 bases are shared with TRBD1. The CDR3 runs 13 residues. Per the germline V gene, CDR1 is MNHEY and CDR2 is SMNVEV (reference sequence). Trimming at V came to 8 bases and at J to 10 bases, leaving 7 bases not matched to a gene. CDR3 sequence reads: CASRAGGESPLHF. As DNA, the CDR3 is TGTGCCAGCCGGGCAGGGGGCGAATCACCCCTCCACTTT.

This chain joins TRBV13 and TRBJ1-5; D gene unclear. V dropped 5 bases and J dropped 8 bases, with 10 bases sitting between them. CDR3 length: 12 amino acids. Germline assignment: CDR1 PRHDT and CDR2 FYEKMQ (reference sequence). The CDR3 is CASSHRGEPQHF. The DNA of the CDR3 is TGTGCCAGCAGCCATCGCGGAGAGCCCCAGCATTTT.

In nucleotides, the CDR3 is TGTGCCAGCAGGCAGGTCACTACAACTAATGAAAAACTGTTTTTT. Translating gives CASRQVTTTNEKLFF. The gene calls are TRBV28 and TRBJ1-4; D is unresolved. The CDR3 runs to 15 residues. The germline CDR1 and CDR2 sequences are MDHEN and SYDVKM. V dropped 6 bases and J dropped 0 bases, with 11 bases sitting between them.

The chain recombines TRBV7-9 with TRBJ2-1; 7 bases match TRBD1. Germline CDR1 is SEHNR and CDR2 is FQNEAQ (reference sequence). This CDR3 region has 18 residues. The trim removed 5 bases at V and 8 bases at J, leaving 21 bases unmatched. CDR3 region: CASSKPTRTGDRVDEQFF. The CDR3, as DNA: TGTGCCAGCAGCAAACCCACCAGGACAGGAGACAGGGTTGATGAGCAGTTCTTC.